The clone carrying this TCR beta chain showed up just a few times. There are 18 residues in the CDR3. Per the germline V gene, CDR1 is LNHDA and CDR2 is SQIVND (reference sequence). Deletions cut 2 bases from V and 1 base from J, with 18 bases between. Each CDR3 protein gets one entry after TCRdb re-called the reads with MiXCR. This table holds about 600,000 distinct CDR3 sequences, 20% to 25% found once. The source of the sample is a study of T cell repertoires in cytomegalovirus infection. The chain joins TRBV19 to TRBJ1-5; maybe TRBD1 (6 bases). The sequenced material came from CD8+ T cells from PBMCs. This clonotype was obtained from a human donor in good health (CMV status not recorded). Some clones in this sample may be carry-over from other donors' samples. The CDR3, as DNA: TGTGCCAGTAGTATATCAGGGGCCTACCGAATAAGCAATCAGCCCCAGCATTTT. This encodes CASSISGAYRISNQPQHF. Together with reference TRBV19 and TRBJ1-5, the CDR3 gives the full variable domain: DGGITQSPKYLFRKEGQNVTLSCEQNLNHDAMYWYRQDPGQGLRLIYYSQIVNDFQKGDIAEGYSVSREKKESFPLTVTSAQKNPTAFYLCASSISGAYRISNQPQHFGDGTRLSIL.